This T cell receptor beta chain was sequenced in a study of metastatic and nonmetastatic thyroid tumors. Every patient underwent thyroid surgery untreated. Overall study results and limits: A significant increase in TCR beta diversity was reportedly seen in malignant thyroid tumors relative to benign nodules, in blood and tumor.

In its sample, this clone ranks as medium-sized. As yet, its antigen is unknown. This CDR3 is built from 16 residues. Germline CDR1 MNHEY, CDR2 SMNVEV (reference sequence). Trimming removed 5 bases at V and 0 bases at J, with 11 bases between. Original processing methods: Using the CDR3 differences seen across clinicopathological groups, the authors built a distant-metastasis classifier for papillary thyroid cancer, which was meant to discriminate distant-metastatic patients. TCRdb reassembled clones from the PCR reads with MiXCR. Here the V and J calls rest on TCRdb's processing, not on the authors' analysis. Among approximately 20,000 clones listed, roughly 14% were seen once.

This sequence was found in a female donor with papillary thyroid cancer or a benign thyroid nodule (not recorded which). Some clones in this sample may be carry-over from other donors' samples. Source material: blood. The chain couples TRBV27 to TRBJ1-6; D is unclear. The CDR3 nucleotides are TGTGCCAGCAGTGGACCCGGGAGCTCCTATAATTCACCCCTCCACTTT. This codes for CASSGPGSSYNSPLHF.